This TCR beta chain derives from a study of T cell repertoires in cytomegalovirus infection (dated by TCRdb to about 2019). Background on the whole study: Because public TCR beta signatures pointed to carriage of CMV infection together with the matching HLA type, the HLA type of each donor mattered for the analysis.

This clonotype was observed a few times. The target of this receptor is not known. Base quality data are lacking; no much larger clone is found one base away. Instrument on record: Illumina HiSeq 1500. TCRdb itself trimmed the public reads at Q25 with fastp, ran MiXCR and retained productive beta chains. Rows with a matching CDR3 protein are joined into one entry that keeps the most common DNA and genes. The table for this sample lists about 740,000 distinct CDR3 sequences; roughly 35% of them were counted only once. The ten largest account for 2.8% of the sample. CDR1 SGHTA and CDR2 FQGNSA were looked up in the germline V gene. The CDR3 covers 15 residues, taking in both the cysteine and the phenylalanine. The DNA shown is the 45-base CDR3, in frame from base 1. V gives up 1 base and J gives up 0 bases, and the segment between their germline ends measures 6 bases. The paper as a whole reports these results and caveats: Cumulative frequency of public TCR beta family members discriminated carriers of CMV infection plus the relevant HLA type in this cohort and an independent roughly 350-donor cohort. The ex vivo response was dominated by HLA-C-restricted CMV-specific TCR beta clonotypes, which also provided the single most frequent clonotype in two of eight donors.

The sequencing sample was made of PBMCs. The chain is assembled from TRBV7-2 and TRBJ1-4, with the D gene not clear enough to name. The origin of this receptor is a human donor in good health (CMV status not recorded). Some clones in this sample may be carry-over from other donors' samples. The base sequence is TGTGCCAGCAGCTTAGGACGGGCAACTAATGAAAAACTGTTTTTT. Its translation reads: CASSLGRATNEKLFF.